This TCR beta chain originates from a study of Ad26.COV2.S vaccination and SARS-CoV-2 variants. The study, taken as a whole, reports: Using TCR breadth and depth analyses may have led to underestimated total T cell responses. The authors reported substantial breadth in spike-specific CD8+ and CD4+ T cell responses after vaccination.

This table comes from immunoSEQ multiplex PCR, and its TCRdb copy is limited to in-frame clones, with some not included. This table holds about 180,000 clones, around nine tenths found once. This clone occurred a few times. Antigen specificity is unknown. Between the trimmed V and J ends, which lost 3 bases and 5 bases, there was a span of 7 bases. The CDR3 is made up of 12 amino acids. The germline gives CDR1 SEHNR, CDR2 FQNEAQ (reference sequence). The sample here was peripheral blood, taken after recovery from COVID-19. This clonotype was obtained from a human donor who had recovered from COVID-19. The V gene is TRBV7-9, the J gene TRBJ2-5, with D perhaps TRBD2 (5 bases). CDR3 sequence: CASSLSGETQYF. The CDR3 region has the DNA TGTGCCAGCAGCTTGAGCGGCGAGACCCAGTACTTC.